This T cell receptor beta chain was captured by sequencing in a study of neurological immune-mediated disorders (dated by TCRdb to between 2017 and 2020). Study-level background: Among the 34 multiple sclerosis patients, approximately 31 had relapsing-remitting MS and 3 had secondary progressive MS. The cohort included approximately 68 subjects: approximately 15 with HAM/TSP, some 34 with multiple sclerosis, and 20 or so healthy controls. Alongside PBMC samples, the set of about 97 TCR-beta libraries contained longitudinal samples, technical triplicates, and paired CD4+ and CD8+ T-cell subsets that had been sorted. Using UMI-based sequencing, the study compared peripheral blood TCR-beta repertoires from patients with HTLV-I-associated myelopathy (HAM/TSP), patients with multiple sclerosis, and healthy controls.

cDNA was synthesized by template-switch 5'RACE using a primer with a 10-nucleotide random unique molecular identifier that tagged each TCR transcript. Every sequencing run yielded over 170 million TCR-beta sequences covering 15-18 subjects. The RNeasy kit was used for extraction of total RNA. Using the KAPA Real-time Library Amplification kit, TCR-beta VDJ regions were amplified with primers for the TCR constant region and the 5'RACE anchor. A first PCR added sample indexes and Illumina adaptors, after which a second PCR increased the library yield. After purification with Ampure beads, the TCR product of roughly 650 bp was size-selected on a 2% E-gel SizeSelection system. Before pooling, library quality was assessed on a Bioanalyzer, concentration was determined with Qubit, and library quantification was performed with the Kapa Library Quantification kit. Libraries were sequenced paired-end 2 x 150 bp on an Illumina HiSeq 2500. To increase sequence diversity, roughly 25-31% phiX was spiked into each library pool. On the authors' methods: The quality-filtered reads were processed with the UMI-based MiGEC pipeline, whose error correction step removed more than 85% of the raw TCR sequences. IMGT germline references were used for alignment of VDJ genes, and clonotypes were defined by a unique CDR3 amino acid sequence together with V-J genes. Clonal expansion, Shannon diversity and CDR3 relatedness were evaluated with VDJtools (CalcPairwiseDistances, ClusterSamples), while phylogenetic trees were built in CLCbio workbench. Using coefficient-of-variation modelling across technical triplicates, the study counted a clone as expanded if it had at least 8 unique UMIs. In TCRdb, the public reads were trimmed at Q25 with fastp and aligned with MiXCR, with productive beta chains retained. CDR3 protein duplicates are merged, each entry listing the most common genes and DNA. These V and J calls are TCRdb output, not the study's own analysis. Counted in this sample were 70,000 to 90,000 distinct CDR3 sequences; just over 5% of them appeared once. The leading ten clones occupy 2% to 2.5% of the sample.

Libraries from unsorted PBMCs were made from 2 million PBMCs kept in RNAlater at -80 degrees C until RNA extraction. Multiple sclerosis patients were enrolled in a US clinical protocol under which disease progression was evaluated by magnetic resonance imaging. Peripheral blood was subjected to Ficoll-Hypaque density gradient centrifugation to isolate PBMCs, which were then cryopreserved in liquid nitrogen. This clonotype was counted many times. Which antigen it targets is not known. No qualities accompany the bases; no much larger clone lies one base away. The CDR3 has 14 amino acids, counting the end cysteine and phenylalanine. This entry keeps only the CDR3 DNA: 42 bases, framed from base 1. Taken from the germline V gene, the CDR1 and CDR2 loops are SGHVS and FQNEAQ. V loses 1 base, J loses 6 bases, and the germline ends lie 11 bases apart. Summary of the overall study and its limitations: Repertoires from 18 of 34 MS patients were grouped by phylogenetic analysis into a cluster of related CDR3 sequences, suggesting a possible repertoire-level signature. TCR clonal expansion was highest in HAM/TSP patients and lowest in MS patients, with MS patients falling below even healthy controls. No identical CDR3 amino acid sequences were found to be shared among expanded clones across subjects, suggesting that TCR-beta repertoires were private in all groups. The MS cluster showed no association with clinical or MRI features, and the authors stated that larger cohorts are needed.

The chain employs TRBV7-8 and TRBJ2-3, with the D gene uncertain. This clonotype was sampled from a woman aged 25 to 39 with multiple sclerosis. The material sequenced was PBMCs. The nucleotides read TGTGCCAGCAGCTTAGGAACGGGTTATGATACGCAGTATTTT. This codes for CASSLGTGYDTQYF.